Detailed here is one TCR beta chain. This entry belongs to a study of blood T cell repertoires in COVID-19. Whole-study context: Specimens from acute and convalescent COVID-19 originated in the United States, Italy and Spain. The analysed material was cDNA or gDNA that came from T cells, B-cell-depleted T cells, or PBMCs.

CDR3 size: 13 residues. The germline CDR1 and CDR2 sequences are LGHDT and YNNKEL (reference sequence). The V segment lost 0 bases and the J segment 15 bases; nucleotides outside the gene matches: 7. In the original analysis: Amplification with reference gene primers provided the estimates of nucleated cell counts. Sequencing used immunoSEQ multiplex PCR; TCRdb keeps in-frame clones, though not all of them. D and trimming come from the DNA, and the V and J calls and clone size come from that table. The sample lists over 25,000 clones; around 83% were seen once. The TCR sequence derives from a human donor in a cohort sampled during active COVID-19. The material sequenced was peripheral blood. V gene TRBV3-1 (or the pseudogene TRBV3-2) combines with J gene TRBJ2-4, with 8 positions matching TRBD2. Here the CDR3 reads CASSQEGTRPPYF. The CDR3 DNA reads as TGTGCCAGCAGCCAAGAGGGGACTAGACCCCCGTACTTC.